The present T cell receptor (beta chain) was sequenced within a study of CD8 T cells in ankylosing spondylitis. In the case of this clonotype: The antigen remains unidentified.

Construction of TCR beta libraries was performed using quantitative 5'-RACE with molecular barcodes. MiXCR, applied by TCRdb to the 5' RACE reads, yields one record per CDR3 protein. The sample includes fewer than 400,000 distinct CDR3 sequences, approximately 14% of them seen just once. Regarding the study as a whole: Reactive arthritis synovial fluid and blood previously showed some of these motif variants. According to the report, clones linked to the disease were significantly enriched in matched synovial fluid samples taken from ankylosing spondylitis patients.

The trim removed 6 bases at V and 8 bases at J, leaving 15 bases unmatched. The CDR3 spans 16 residues. The sequenced material came from blood, either unsorted or a sorted T cell fraction (not recorded which). This TCR derives from a male donor with ankylosing spondylitis or in good health (not recorded which). The chain couples TRBV12-3 or TRBV12-4 to TRBJ1-4; the match to TRBD1 covers 7 bases. The CDR3 nucleotides are TGTGCCAGCAGCCCACCCGGACAGGCCCCGGGGGAAAAACTGTTTTTT. Residues: CASSPPGQAPGEKLFF.